Shown below are 8 T cell receptor beta chains from a single sample sequenced in a study of cytomegalovirus exposure and HLA in healthy donors (dated by TCRdb to about 2017). Libraries came from the immunoSEQ multiplex PCR assay. For the multiplex PCR, a mixture combining 60 forward primers for TCR Vbeta segments and 13 reverse primers for TCR Jbeta segments was used. Entries here come from immuneACCESS through TCRdb and include only in-frame sequences with V and J called. Some clones fail to appear in such tables; in the studies checked, an unresolved V gene covers under half of the shortfall, and the cause of the remainder is unknown. This sample gives some 150,000 clones in total; 82% of them show up just once. The top ten clonotypes cover roughly 3.2% of the sample. Input material: PBMCs. These receptors were collected from a man younger than 30 in good health and CMV-seropositive.

The rearrangement uses TRBV4-1 and TRBJ2-5, with D unresolved. V lost 1 base and J 2 bases, leaving 8 bases between the germline ends. Germline V gene lookup returns CDR1 MGHRA and CDR2 YSYEKL. The CDR3 consists of 14 residues. Here the CDR3 DNA reads TGCGCCAGCAGCCAAGTCCCCCGTCAAGAGACCCAGTACTTC. Translation gives CASSQVPRQETQYF.

This chain uses TRBV5-6 with TRBJ2-7, with a tentative D call TRBD2 (6 bases). This CDR3 spans 14 amino acids. The germline CDR1 and CDR2 sequences are SGHDT and YYEEEE. The V gene lost 2 bases and the J gene lost 7 bases, with 16 bases spanning the gap. The CDR3 region has the DNA TGTGCCAGCAGCTTCGGGACTCTTGAGGGGGAGCAGTACTTC. Its protein product is CASSFGTLEGEQYF.

J is TRBJ1-1 and V is TRBV5-5; D might be TRBD1 (5 bases). From germline, CDR1 is SGHKS and CDR2 YYEKEE (reference sequence). This CDR3 comprises 15 residues. Trimming stripped 0 bases from V and 6 bases from J, with 15 bases between. The CDR3 sequence is CASSLEGNFNPEAFF. Here the CDR3 DNA reads TGTGCCAGCAGCTTGGAGGGGAACTTTAACCCTGAAGCTTTCTTT.

This chain connects TRBV18 to TRBJ1-4; D unresolved. Between the trimmed V and J ends, which lost 3 bases and 3 bases, there was a span of 14 bases. Germline assignment: CDR1 KGHSH and CDR2 LQKENI. This CDR3 is 16 amino acids long. CDR3 nucleotides: TGTGCCAGCTCACCTCAATTGATTCAGTCTAATGAAAAACTGTTTTTT. As protein: CASSPQLIQSNEKLFF. Using reference TRBV18 and TRBJ1-4 for the parts outside the CDR3, the full variable domain is NAGVMQNPRHLVRRRGQEARLRCSPMKGHSHVYWYRQLPEEGLKFMVYLQKENIIDESGMPKERFSAEFPKEGPSILRIQQVVRGDSAAYFCASSPQLIQSNEKLFFGSGTQLSVL.

The chain joins TRBV29-1 to TRBJ1-1, with no clear D. With 0 bases removed from V and 7 bases from J, the gap between germline ends came to 9 bases. CDR1 and CDR2 from the germline V gene are SQVTM and ANQGSEA. This CDR3 region has 12 residues. CDR3 amino acids: CSVEDPQLEAFF. CDR3 in DNA: TGCAGCGTTGAAGATCCACAGCTTGAAGCTTTCTTT.

The chain uses TRBV7-9 and TRBJ2-7; tentatively, D is TRBD2 (5 bases). Trimming cost V 5 bases and J 5 bases, with 13 bases left between them. This CDR3 region has 13 residues. CDR1 is SEHNR and CDR2 is FQNEAQ in the germline V gene (reference sequence). The CDR3 coding sequence is TGTGCCAGCAGCACCCCGGGAATTGACGAGCAGTACTTC. Protein product: CASSTPGIDEQYF.

This clone was detected a few times. The chain is built from TRBV11-2 and TRBJ2-4; a weak D match, TRBD2 (6 bases). Trimming cost V 3 bases and J 8 bases, with 14 bases left between them. Germline V gives CDR1 SGHAT, CDR2 FQNNGV. This CDR3 contains 14 residues. Here the CDR3 DNA reads TGTGCCAGCAGCTTCCGGGAGAGGACCGACATTCAGTACTTC. Translated, it gives CASSFRERTDIQYF.

In this sample, this clone turned up a few times. The chain uses TRBV6-1 and TRBJ2-1; tentative D call: TRBD1 (5 bases). V was clipped by 6 bases and J by 4 bases, with 10 bases between them. This CDR3 is 13 amino acids long. CDR1 and CDR2 (germline): MNHNS, SASEGT. The CDR3 is CASRDTEYNEQFF. The DNA for the CDR3 is TGTGCCAGCAGGGACACAGAGTACAATGAGCAGTTCTTC.